The 13 T cell receptor beta chains given below trace back to one sample, sequenced in a study of T cells in localized non-small cell lung cancer. Using immunoSEQ multiplex PCR, the repertoire was profiled, and TCRdb retains in-frame clones only, with some absent. This table has 24,000 or so clones, approximately 90% appearing once. The input for sequencing was peripheral blood, taken before any cancer treatment. These receptors originate from a woman between 40 and 69 years old with stage I lung adenocarcinoma.

The rearrangement joins TRBV19 to TRBJ2-1; TRBD1 agrees at 8 bases. Germline V gives CDR1 LNHDA, CDR2 SQIVND (reference sequence). Trimming cost V 5 bases and J 4 bases; bases outside gene matches: 10. The CDR3 consists of 16 residues. The CDR3 coding sequence is TGTGCCAGTAGTGGACAAGGACAGGGAAGGTACAATGAGCAGTTCTTC. Translated: CASSGQGQGRYNEQFF. Full variable domain (outside the CDR3, taken from reference TRBV19 and TRBJ2-1): DGGITQSPKYLFRKEGQNVTLSCEQNLNHDAMYWYRQDPGQGLRLIYYSQIVNDFQKGDIAEGYSVSREKKESFPLTVTSAQKNPTAFYLCASSGQGQGRYNEQFFGPGTRLTVL.

The gene calls are TRBV29-1 and TRBJ2-3; 7 bases line up with TRBD1. This CDR3 is built from 14 residues. Germline lookup yields CDR1 SQVTM and CDR2 ANQGSEA. Trimming took 4 bases from V and 6 from J; bases not matched to a gene: 10. The CDR3 loop is CSVVVQGPGDTQYF. In DNA, the CDR3 is TGCAGCGTTGTGGTACAGGGGCCCGGGGATACGCAGTATTTT.

The chain recombines TRBV28 with TRBJ1-2; 7 positions agree with TRBD1. Germline V gene data show CDR1 as MDHEN and CDR2 as SYDVKM. After removal of 6 bases from V and 6 bases from J, the junction contained 7 bases not matched to a gene. This CDR3 is built from 13 residues. The CDR3 DNA is TGTGCCAGCAGATTACAGGGGAGGGATGGCTACACCTTC. Translated, it gives CASRLQGRDGYTF.

The chain has TRBV12-5 and TRBJ1-3; D call uncertain. Germline CDR1 and CDR2: LGHNT and FRNRAP. Trimming shortened V by 0 bases and J by 5 bases, and 11 bases separated the two germline ends. The CDR3 is 15 residues long. CDR3 nucleotides: TGTGCTAGTGGTTTGGTACGAATAGGGAGAAACACCATATATTTT. Protein product: CASGLVRIGRNTIYF.

The chain employs TRBV28 and TRBJ1-1; tentatively, D is TRBD1 (6 bases). The V gene lost 8 bases and the J gene lost 11 bases, with 18 bases spanning the gap. The CDR3 runs to 12 residues. Germline CDR1 MDHEN, CDR2 SYDVKM. The CDR3 DNA is TGTGCCAGCCGGACAGCTTCCCAATGGGCTTTCTTT. This codes for CASRTASQWAFF.

The chain combines TRBV7-9 with TRBJ2-7; 7 bases map to TRBD1. Germline lookup yields CDR1 SEHNR and CDR2 FQNEAQ (reference sequence). The CDR3 spans 14 residues. V lost 5 bases to trimming and J lost 5 bases; unmatched junction nucleotides: 9. This CDR3 is CASSRTQGVDEQYF. CDR3 sequence (DNA): TGTGCCAGCAGCCGCACTCAGGGGGTGGACGAGCAGTACTTC.

V gene TRBV28 combines with J gene TRBJ2-7; TRBD1 matches at 8 bases. Looked up from germline, CDR1 is MDHEN and CDR2 is SYDVKM. The CDR3 totals 15 residues. Germline trimming cut 6 bases from V and 6 bases from J; bases unmatched to any gene: 13. In DNA, the CDR3 is TGTGCCAGCAGAGAGATAACCGGGACAGGAGCCGAGCAGTACTTC. Its translation is CASREITGTGAEQYF.

The gene calls are TRBV11-2 and TRBJ2-7; D might be TRBD2 (5 bases). This CDR3 is built from 15 residues. Germline CDR1 is SGHAT and CDR2 is FQNNGV. V gave up 5 bases and J gave up 0 bases, with 14 bases separating them. For the CDR3, the DNA is TGTGCCAGCAGCCCGGGTGCGGGTAGCTCCTACGAGCAGTACTTC. This translates into CASSPGAGSSYEQYF.

The chain recombines TRBV7-9 with TRBJ2-1; D gene unclear. Germline lookup yields CDR1 SEHNR and CDR2 FQNEAQ (reference sequence). CDR3 length equals 14 residues. V lost 5 bases and J 4 bases, leaving 12 bases between the germline ends. The CDR3 region has the DNA TGTGCCAGCAGCCTCGCGTCTAGTTACAATGAGCAGTTCTTC. It translates to CASSLASSYNEQFF.

The chain carries TRBV7-9 and TRBJ2-7; possibly TRBD1 for D (5 bases). The V gene lost 1 base and the J gene lost 2 bases, with 9 bases spanning the gap. This CDR3 has 14 amino acids. The germline V gene has CDR1 SEHNR and CDR2 FQNEAQ (reference sequence). CDR3 DNA sequence: TGTGCCAGCAGCTTAGAGGGGCTACCCTACGAGCAGTACTTC. As protein: CASSLEGLPYEQYF.

The rearrangement joins TRBV7-6 to TRBJ2-1; D gene ambiguous. The CDR3 contains 15 residues. Looked up from germline, CDR1 is SGHVS and CDR2 is FNYEAQ. Trimming took off 5 bases at V and 4 bases at J, with 15 bases between the two ends. The chain's CDR3 is CASSRSDIGYNEQFF. The DNA of the CDR3 is TGTGCCAGCAGCCGCAGCGATATTGGGTACAATGAGCAGTTCTTC.

This clone was detected only once. This chain joins TRBV29-1 and TRBJ2-3, with 7 bases identical to TRBD2. This CDR3 is built from 15 residues. J was trimmed by 2 bases and V by 4 bases; bases with no gene match: 9. The V gene's germline CDR1 is SQVTM and CDR2 ANQGSEA. The CDR3 protein is CSVGWAGDPTDTQYF. The CDR3 nucleotides are TGCAGCGTTGGGTGGGCGGGAGATCCCACAGATACGCAGTATTTT.

The chain has TRBV19 and TRBJ1-1; maybe TRBD1 (5 bases). The CDR3 is 11 residues long. Germline assignment: CDR1 LNHDA and CDR2 SQIVND (reference sequence). The V end lost 5 bases, the J end lost 7 bases, and 8 bases lay between the germline ends. The CDR3 spells CASSLRGEAFF. Here the CDR3 DNA reads TGTGCCAGTAGTCTTAGGGGTGAAGCTTTCTTT.